This TCR beta chain was captured by sequencing in a study of early T cells in non-severe SARS-CoV-2 infection. One entry per CDR3 protein results from TCRdb running MiXCR on the 5' RACE reads. Of 65,000 to 85,000 distinct CDR3 sequences listed, 9.5% to 15% were seen once; the top ten hold about 1.1%. Germline lookup yields CDR1 SGHNT and CDR2 YYREEE (reference sequence). V was trimmed by 4 bases and J by 0 bases, leaving 14 bases between them. This CDR3 spans 16 amino acids. Sequenced: whole blood. V gene TRBV5-4 combines with J gene TRBJ2-1, with D possibly being TRBD1 (6 bases). The clonotype originates from an adult who was a healthcare worker with PCR-confirmed SARS-CoV-2 infection or an uninfected control (not recorded which). CDR3 bases: TGTGCCAGCAGCCCAAGGGGGAGAAGCTCCTACAATGAGCAGTTCTTC. As protein: CASSPRGRSSYNEQFF.